This T cell receptor (beta chain) is drawn from a study of spatial heterogeneity in lung cancer. Study outcomes and limitations: The study found ubiquitous expanded tumor TCRs in blood more at resection than follow-up.

This clonotype was observed a few times. Its antigen is undetermined. TCRdb itself ran the 5' RACE reads through MiXCR, one entry per CDR3 protein. Here the sample spans some 80,000 distinct CDR3 sequences, approximately 8% being singletons. Between the trimmed V and J ends, which lost 6 bases and 6 bases, there was a span of 12 bases. The CDR3 has 13 residues. Germline CDR1 is SGHTA and CDR2 is FQGNSA. The sample's time point: sample taken at primary tumor resection. Samples were donated by 72 untreated early-stage non-small cell lung cancer patients. No cell sorting; template was whole RNA from tumor, lung tissue or PBMC.

The material sequenced was PBMCs, taken at surgery. The clonotype was recovered from a male donor with early-stage non-small cell lung cancer. The chain carries TRBV7-2 and TRBJ1-5; D remains unclear. CDR3 sequence (DNA): TGTGCCAGCAGTCCCCGGTGGGGTCAGCCCCAGCATTTT. Protein product: CASSPRWGQPQHF.